The 5 T cell receptor beta chains listed next were all sequenced from one sample in a study of T cells in Graves' hyperthyroidism and ophthalmopathy. Amplification targeted TCR beta CDR3 regions from RNA transcripts. Using the HTBI primer set, a first-round RT-PCR was run on the TCR CDR3. TCRdb reanalysed the multiplex PCR reads using MiXCR and keeps one entry per CDR3 protein. The sample consists of about 690,000 distinct CDR3 sequences, 17% of them appearing once. Input material: blood. All receptors come from a man aged 50 to 60 with Graves' hyperthyroidism.

The chain carries TRBV7-2 and TRBJ2-2; D is perhaps TRBD2 (8 bases). The CDR3 runs to 16 residues. Trimming stripped 5 bases from V and 2 bases from J, with 15 bases between. Germline values: CDR1 SGHTA, CDR2 FQGNSA. The CDR3 loop is CASSRGGTANTGELFF. The DNA of the CDR3 is TGTGCCAGCAGCCGGGGGGGGACAGCCAACACCGGGGAGCTGTTTTTT. Supplemented by reference TRBV7-2 and TRBJ2-2, the full variable domain reads GAGVSQSPSNKVTEKGKDVELRCDPISGHTALYWYRQSLGQGLEFLIYFQGNSAPDKSGLPSDRFSAERTGGSVSTLTIQRTQQEDSAVYLCASSRGGTANTGELFFGEGSRLTVL.

This clonotype has only a few counts. V gene TRBV12-3 or TRBV12-4 combines with J gene TRBJ1-5; D not certain. This CDR3 has 14 amino acids. Trimming left V 6 bases short and J 5 bases short, with 14 bases between. In DNA form, the CDR3 reads TGTGCCAGCAGCCTTCTTGGCGGCTATCAGCCCCAGCATTTT. Its translation: CASSLLGGYQPQHF.

This clonotype was counted only a few times. The chain uses TRBV4-2 and TRBJ1-1, with D unresolved. This CDR3 spans 14 amino acids. Germline values: CDR1 LGHNA, CDR2 YNFKEQ. With 0 bases removed from V and 7 bases from J, the gap between germline ends came to 12 bases. The CDR3 is CASSQDTDWVEAFF. The CDR3 DNA is TGTGCCAGCAGCCAAGATACTGATTGGGTTGAAGCTTTCTTT.

The chain employs TRBV19 and TRBJ2-7, with D possibly TRBD2 on 6 matching bases. The CDR3 has 14 amino acids. Trimming stripped 3 bases from V and 6 bases from J, with 15 bases between. Germline-derived CDR1 and CDR2 are LNHDA and SQIVND (reference sequence). The DNA for the CDR3 is TGTGCCAGTAGTATCGCCGGGACCGGGGGCGAGCAGTACTTC. Translated: CASSIAGTGGEQYF.

The rearrangement uses TRBV4-3 and TRBJ2-1, with D perhaps TRBD1 or TRBD2 (5 bases each). V lost 0 bases and J 7 bases, leaving 16 bases between the germline ends. Germline lookup yields CDR1 LGHNA and CDR2 YSLEER. This CDR3 contains 16 residues. The chain's CDR3 is CASSQDQAAGLNEQFF. CDR3 nucleotides: TGCGCCAGCAGCCAAGATCAAGCGGCAGGGTTGAATGAGCAGTTCTTC.